The 2 T cell receptor beta chains listed next were all sequenced from one sample in a study of T cells in Graves' hyperthyroidism and ophthalmopathy. The TCR beta CDR3 regions underwent amplification using RNA transcripts as the source. HTBI primers were used for first-round RT-PCR of the TCR CDR3. Each CDR3 protein gets one entry after TCRdb re-called the multiplex PCR reads with MiXCR. The sample shows about 720,000 distinct CDR3 sequences, about 15% of them seen only once. Sequenced sample: blood. These receptors were taken from a man between 18 and 35 years old with Graves' hyperthyroidism.

V gene TRBV20-1 combines with J gene TRBJ2-1; no firm D call. CDR1 and CDR2 from the germline V gene are DFQATT and SNEGSKA (reference sequence). The CDR3 covers 16 residues. Trimming stripped 2 bases from V and 0 bases from J, with 14 bases between. The CDR3 sequence is CSARSLGKSSYNEQFF. The CDR3 DNA sequence: TGCAGTGCTAGATCCTTGGGGAAGAGCTCCTACAATGAGCAGTTCTTC.

This chain joins TRBV4-1 and TRBJ1-2, with a tentative D call TRBD1 (5 bases). Trimming took off 4 bases at V and 0 bases at J, with 15 bases between the two ends. Germline-derived CDR1 and CDR2 are MGHRA and YSYEKL. This CDR3 contains 16 residues. The CDR3 sequence: CASSRLPGVANYGYTF. In DNA form, the CDR3 reads TGCGCCAGCAGCCGCCTGCCGGGGGTGGCTAACTATGGCTACACCTTC.